A selection of T cell receptor beta chains follows, all from one sample in a study of cytotoxic CD8 clonotypes in ibrutinib-treated CLL. Sequenced by immunoSEQ multiplex PCR; TCRdb stores in-frame clones only, minus some. The repertoire holds about 300,000 clones, with about 64% as singletons. Sample: PBMCs, taken after 36 months of ibrutinib treatment. Every receptor here comes from a human donor with chronic lymphocytic leukemia. Both conserved end residues are part of each CDR3. The D gene is left open where the match is weak. Clone size is shown for a subset of rows, as once, few, many or a class of expanded clone.

>TRBV27|TRBD2|NA|TRBJ2-7
TGTGCCAGCAGGACCGGACGAGGGGAGGGCGGTTACGAGCAGTACTTC
CASRTGRGEGGYEQYF
>TRBV6-5|NA|NA|TRBJ1-4
TGTGCCAGTACGACAGGCATTCGTGAAAAACTGTTTTTT
CASTTGIREKLFF
>TRBV14|TRBD2|once|TRBJ2-3
TGTGCCAGCAGCGTACGGACTAGCGGCACAGATACGCAGTATTTT
CASSVRTSGTDTQYF
>TRBV7-9|NA|NA|TRBJ2-4
TGTGCCAGCAGCTTAGTCTTGGGTAGCGGTGAACTAGCCAAAAACATTCAGTACTTC
CASSLVLGSGELAKNIQYF
>TRBV15|TRBD1|few|TRBJ2-7
TGTGCCACCAGCCTGGACAGGGGTCCCTACGAGCAGTACTTC
CATSLDRGPYEQYF
>TRBV9|TRBD1|NA|TRBJ2-7
TGTGCCAGCAGCCCACGACAGGGGGCCTACGAGCAGTACTTC
CASSPRQGAYEQYF
>TRBV7-9|TRBD1|NA|TRBJ1-1
TGTGCCAGCAGGAGGACAGGGGGCTTCACTGAAGCTTTCTTT
CASRRTGGFTEAFF
>TRBV19|NA|NA|TRBJ2-7
TGTGCCAGTAGTATCCACAAGACCTACGAGCAGTACTTC
CASSIHKTYEQYF
>TRBV29-1|TRBD2|once|TRBJ2-7
TGCAGCGTAGACGGGGGAGGGCACCTCTACGAGCAGTACTTC
CSVDGGGHLYEQYF
>TRBV15|TRBD1|NA|TRBJ2-7
TGTGCCACCAGCACCACAGGTTACCGGGACAGGGGCGACGAGCAGTACTTC
CATSTTGYRDRGDEQYF
>TRBV9|NA|few|TRBJ1-1
TGTGCCAGCAGCGAGGAGGATTGGGACACTGAAGCTTTCTTT
CASSEEDWDTEAFF
>TRBV4-1|NA|few|TRBJ2-3
TGCGCCAGCAGCCAAGATAGGCCAGCTACAGATACGCAGTATTTT
CASSQDRPATDTQYF
>TRBV19|NA|NA|TRBJ1-5
TGTGCCAGTAGTATAGTTGGAGGGTTTTACAATCAGCCCCAGCATTTT
CASSIVGGFYNQPQHF
>TRBV5-1|NA|NA|TRBJ2-7
TGCGCCAGCCACCCCGGGGGGCGGTTATACGAGCAGTACTTC
CASHPGGRLYEQYF
>TRBV7-2|NA|few|TRBJ2-1
TGTGCCAGCAGCGTGGACTACCGCTCCTACAATGAGCAGTTCTTC
CASSVDYRSYNEQFF
>TRBV18|NA|NA|TRBJ2-7
TGTGCCAGCTCACCACCGGGGGGGGCAGGGCGAGTCGAGCAGTACTTC
CASSPPGGAGRVEQYF
>TRBV7-8|NA|once|TRBJ2-2
TGTGCCAGCAGCTCCCAACGAACCGGGGAGCTGTTTTTT
CASSSQRTGELFF
>TRBV19|NA|few|TRBJ1-4
TGTGCCAGTAGTCGTCAAGGGGTCGGGGAAAAACTGTTTTTT
CASSRQGVGEKLFF
>TRBV6-5|NA|NA|TRBJ2-7
TGTGCCAGCAGGGGGAGGAGACAGTTGGTACCAGAGCAGTACTTC
CASRGRRQLVPEQYF
>TRBV6-5|NA|NA|TRBJ2-7
TGTGCCAGTTTAGGGACGGCCGGCGAGCAGTACTTC
CASLGTAGEQYF
>TRBV6-6|NA|NA|TRBJ2-7
TGTGCCAGCAGTTACGAGTGGGCTGATGAGCAGTACTTC
CASSYEWADEQYF
>TRBV2|NA|NA|TRBJ1-1
TGTGCCAGCAGTGAAGGGGTAGGCTTTATAGAAGCTTTCTTT
CASSEGVGFIEAFF
>TRBV12-5|NA|NA|TRBJ2-1
TGTGCTAGTGGGACGGGCCAGGTCGCCTACAATGAGCAGTTCTTC
CASGTGQVAYNEQFF
>TRBV7-3|NA|few|TRBJ1-1
TGTGCCAGCAGTCCGGGACCGAGAACTGAAGCTTTCTTT
CASSPGPRTEAFF
>TRBV10-1|NA|NA|TRBJ2-1
TGCGCCAGCAGTAGGCTTGGGACACGAGACTACAATGAGCAGTTCTTC
CASSRLGTRDYNEQFF
>TRBV5-1|TRBD2|few|TRBJ2-1
TGCGCCAGCAGCCTAAACTTGGGACTAGGAAGTAACGAGCAGTTCTTC
CASSLNLGLGSNEQFF
>TRBV6-6|NA|few|TRBJ2-1
TGTGCCAGCAGATCAACGGACTCTTATACCAACAATGAGCAGTTCTTC
CASRSTDSYTNNEQFF
>TRBV27|TRBD2|NA|TRBJ2-2
TGTGCCAGCAGTCCCCTAGCGGGGGGCGTAACCGGGGAGCTGTTTTTT
CASSPLAGGVTGELFF
>TRBV7-8|TRBD1|NA|TRBJ2-7
TGTGCCAGCAGCCAAGGGACAGGGGGTGAGCAGTACTTC
CASSQGTGGEQYF
>TRBV2|NA|NA|TRBJ2-5
TGTGCCAGCACGAGGGGCCAGGGGGAGACCCAGTACTTC
CASTRGQGETQYF
>TRBV9|NA|NA|TRBJ2-2
TGTGCCACCTCAGGATTCACCGGGGAGCTGTTTTTT
CATSGFTGELFF
>TRBV6-5|NA|NA|TRBJ2-7
TGTGCCAGCAGTTACGCCTTCGGCTACGAGCAGTACTTC
CASSYAFGYEQYF
>TRBV2|NA|few|TRBJ1-1
TGTGCCAGCAGTGTGACTTATGAAGCTTTCTTT
CASSVTYEAFF
>TRBV5-3|NA|NA|TRBJ2-7
TGTGCCAGAAGCATTTGGGGATGGAGGACTCGGGACTCCTACGAGCAGTACTTC
CARSIWGWRTRDSYEQYF
>TRBV6-1|NA|NA|TRBJ1-2
TGTGCCAGCAGTGGGACAGTGAAACACTATGGCTACACCTTC
CASSGTVKHYGYTF
>TRBV9|NA|NA|TRBJ2-5
TGTGCCAGCAGCGTAGAGGGAGCCCAAGAGACCCAGTACTTC
CASSVEGAQETQYF
>TRBV10-1|NA|NA|TRBJ1-1
TGCGCCAGCAGTGAGTCGGCAGGGGTAAGCACTGAAGCTTTCTTT
CASSESAGVSTEAFF
>TRBV2|TRBD2|NA|TRBJ2-1
TGTGCCAGCAGCAAAACCGGGACTAGGGGTAATGAGCAGTTCTTC
CASSKTGTRGNEQFF
>TRBV4-1|NA|NA|TRBJ2-2
TGCGCCAGCAGCCAAGATCGAGAGTCAGGGGCGAACACCGGGGAGCTGTTTTTT
CASSQDRESGANTGELFF
>TRBV29-1|TRBD2|NA|TRBJ2-1
TGCAGCGCCGAACTAGCGGGCTCCTACAATGAGCAGTTCTTC
CSAELAGSYNEQFF
>TRBV5-6|NA|NA|TRBJ2-3
TGTGCCAGCAGCTCAAGACGGATCACAGATACGCAGTATTTT
CASSSRRITDTQYF
>TRBV5-1|NA|NA|TRBJ2-7
TGCGCCAGCAGCTTGGAGACTAGGGCCCCCTACGAGCAGTACTTC
CASSLETRAPYEQYF
>TRBV9|TRBD1|NA|TRBJ2-2
TGTGCCAGCAGGCCGGGACAGGGGGCGTCGTGGACCGGGGAGCTGTTTTTT
CASRPGQGASWTGELFF
>TRBV2|NA|NA|TRBJ2-3
TGTGCCAGCAGTGACTCCCTGGCCGCAGATACGCAGTATTTT
CASSDSLAADTQYF
>TRBV28|NA|NA|TRBJ1-5
TGTGCCAGCAGTTCCCCCCCACGGCCCCAGCATTTT
CASSSPPRPQHF
>TRBV28|NA|NA|TRBJ2-7
TGTGCCAGCAGTCTCCGGGACGGAATCTACGAGCAGTACTTC
CASSLRDGIYEQYF
>TRBV4-1|TRBD1|NA|TRBJ1-5
TGCGCCAGCAGCCCGGGGACAGGGAGTTCTAGGTCAGGTCAGCCCCAGCATTTT
CASSPGTGSSRSGQPQHF
>TRBV10-3|NA|once|TRBJ2-1
TGTGCCATCAGGGGGTCTGAAGGGGTGCAGTTCTTC
CAIRGSEGVQFF
>TRBV5-1|TRBD1|NA|TRBJ2-7
TGCGCCAGCAGCCCCCGGGGGACAGGGGCCTACGAGCAGTACTTC
CASSPRGTGAYEQYF
>TRBV28|NA|NA|TRBJ2-7
TGTGCCAGCAGTTTGGGACGGGTCTACGAGCAGTACTTC
CASSLGRVYEQYF
>TRBV9|TRBD2|few|TRBJ2-3
TGTGCCAGCAGCGTAGGACTAGCGGGAGTTACGCAGTATTTT
CASSVGLAGVTQYF